This entry lists 26 T cell receptor beta chains sequenced from one sample in a study of T cells after yellow fever vaccination. TCRdb re-analysed the 5' RACE reads in MiXCR, keeping a single row per CDR3 protein. The data show around 360,000 distinct CDR3 sequences, with approximately 10% seen just once and roughly 18% held by the top ten. The source was PBMCs, collected on the day of the first yellow fever vaccination. The receptor set was obtained from a man between 18 and 35 years old who received the YFV17D yellow fever vaccine.

This clonotype was counted between two and nine times. This chain joins TRBV6-5 and TRBJ2-5; D not resolved. This CDR3 has 12 amino acids. V lost 7 bases and J 1 base, leaving 7 bases between the germline ends. Germline V lookup: CDR1 MNHEY, CDR2 SVGAGI. Here the CDR3 reads CASKGFQETQYF. The CDR3 DNA is TGTGCCAGCAAAGGTTTCCAAGAGACCCAGTACTTC.

There are many counts of this clonotype. The gene calls are TRBV7-2 and TRBJ2-2, with D uncertain. Per germline, CDR1 SGHTA and CDR2 FQGNSA. This CDR3 spans 14 amino acids. Deletions cut 5 bases from V and 6 bases from J, with 13 bases between. The CDR3 DNA sequence: TGTGCCAGCAGCCCGTGGGCAGGATCCGGGGAGCTGTTTTTT. This sequence encodes CASSPWAGSGELFF.

This chain uses TRBV2 with TRBJ2-7; D is possibly TRBD1 (6 bases). Germline lookup yields CDR1 SNHLY and CDR2 FYNNEI. Trimming removed 4 bases at V and 3 bases at J, with 13 bases between. This CDR3 is built from 14 residues. The CDR3 protein is CASSGNGGLYEQYF. CDR3 sequence (DNA): TGTGCCAGCAGTGGCAATGGGGGCCTCTACGAGCAGTACTTC.

This clonotype has only a few counts. The V and J genes are TRBV6-1 and TRBJ2-5; weak D call: TRBD2 (5 bases). The CDR3 totals 15 residues. Germline V gene lookup returns CDR1 MNHNS and CDR2 SASEGT. The germline V and J ends were trimmed by 6 bases and 5 bases, with 19 bases remaining between them. CDR3 protein: CASSRLRVSGETQYF. The CDR3 region has the DNA TGTGCCAGCAGCCGACTGCGGGTCTCCGGGGAGACCCAGTACTTC.

This clonotype turned up a few times. This chain links TRBV5-1 with TRBJ2-3, with D unresolved. The CDR3 length is 14 residues. Germline V gene sequence: CDR1 SGHRS, CDR2 YFSETQ. The germline V and J ends were trimmed by 0 bases and 6 bases, with 11 bases remaining between them. In nucleotides, the CDR3 is TGCGCCAGCAGCTTGGATGGTGCAAGGGATACGCAGTATTTT. Protein: CASSLDGARDTQYF. Based on the CDR3 plus reference TRBV5-1 and TRBJ2-3, the full variable domain is KAGVTQTPRYLIKTRGQQVTLSCSPISGHRSVSWYQQTPGQGLQFLFEYFSETQRNKGNFPGRFSGRQFSNSRSEMNVSTLELGDSALYLCASSLDGARDTQYFGPGTRLTVL.

This clonotype appeared a few times. The chain employs TRBV6-1 and TRBJ2-5; 9 bases agree with TRBD2. Trimming took 7 bases from V and 5 from J; bases not matched to a gene: 8. The CDR3 runs 14 residues. Germline V gene sequence: CDR1 MNHNS, CDR2 SASEGT. The DNA for the CDR3 is TGTGCCAGCATGAACAGCCTAGCGGGGGAGACCCAGTACTTC. Protein sequence: CASMNSLAGETQYF.

Ten or more counts support this clonotype. DNA for the CDR3: TGTGCCAGCAGCCCTCCAGGGTTCTACGAGCAGTACTTC. Translating it yields CASSPPGFYEQYF. V is TRBV14 and J is TRBJ2-7; a weak D match, TRBD1 (5 bases). The CDR3 has 13 amino acids. Germline CDR1 is SGHDN and CDR2 is FVKESK. V was pared by 4 bases and J by 3 bases, with 10 bases between. Looking up the rest from reference TRBV14 and TRBJ2-7 gives the full variable domain: EAGVTQFPSHSVIEKGQTVTLRCDPISGHDNLYWYRRVMGKEIKFLLHFVKESKQDESGMPNNRFLAERTGGTYSTLKVQPAELEDSGVYFCASSPPGFYEQYFGPGTRLTVT.

This chain uses TRBV12-3 or TRBV12-4 with TRBJ1-5; D unclear. The V end lost 7 bases, the J end lost 7 bases, and 17 bases lay between the germline ends. The CDR3 is 14 amino acids. This CDR3 reads CASTNQARGQPQHF. The CDR3 DNA follows: TGTGCCAGCACCAATCAGGCGCGAGGGCAGCCCCAGCATTTT.

This clonotype was seen more than once but under ten times. The V gene is TRBV3-1, the J gene TRBJ1-2, with TRBD1 identical over 7 bases. The CDR3 covers 14 residues. Germline V gives CDR1 LGHDT, CDR2 YNNKEL (reference sequence). Unmatched junction bases numbered 12, after V lost 6 bases and J lost 8 bases. The CDR3, as DNA: TGTGCCAGCAGGAAGACAGGGCGGGTCAACGGCTACACCTTC. Amino acid sequence: CASRKTGRVNGYTF.

This clonotype was recorded at least ten times. The chain recombines TRBV28 with TRBJ2-3; 9 nucleotides match TRBD2. Germline CDR1 reads MDHEN; CDR2 reads SYDVKM. This CDR3 region has 15 residues. V gave up 2 bases and J gave up 2 bases; unmatched junction bases: 2. This CDR3 is CASSLAGGHTDTQYF. Here the CDR3 DNA reads TGTGCCAGCAGTTTAGCGGGGGGGCACACAGATACGCAGTATTTT.

Concerning this clonotype: A much larger clone differs by one base, so this may be a read error. V is TRBV9 and J is TRBJ2-1; TRBD2 matches at 8 bases. Germline lookup yields CDR1 SGDLS and CDR2 YYNGEE. J gave up 4 bases and V 0 bases, and 3 bases lay outside the gene matches. CDR3 length equals 15 residues. The CDR3 sequence is CASSVAASGYNEQFF. CDR3 bases: TGTGCCAGCAGCGTAGCGGCTAGCGGGTACAATGAGCAGTTCTTC. The entire variable domain, with the rest obtained from reference TRBV9 and TRBJ2-1, is as follows: DSGVTQTPKHLITATGQRVTLRCSPRSGDLSVYWYQQSLDQGLQFLIQYYNGEERAKGNILERFSAQQFPDLHSELNLSSLELGDSALYFCASSVAASGYNEQFFGPGTRLTVL.

A few counts support this clonotype. The chain carries TRBV5-4 and TRBJ2-3, with 7 bases matching TRBD1. Per germline, CDR1 SGHNT and CDR2 YYREEE (reference sequence). The CDR3 extends over 16 amino acids. Trimming removed 0 bases from V and 4 bases from J; junction bases left unmatched: 8. CDR3 loop: CASSLGPATGSDTQYF. The CDR3 nucleotides are TGTGCCAGCAGCTTGGGGCCCGCGACAGGGTCAGATACGCAGTATTTT.

The chain uses TRBV10-2 and TRBJ1-1; D remains ambiguous. Deletions cut 2 bases from V and 0 bases from J, with 13 bases between. The CDR3 is 16 amino acids. Germline loops: CDR1 WSHSY, CDR2 SAAADI. For the CDR3, the DNA is TGCGCCAGCAGTGAGGTCGTTGTCCGCATGAACACTGAAGCTTTCTTT. Its translation is CASSEVVVRMNTEAFF.

Here the CDR3 DNA reads TGTGCCAGCAGTTTACGGCCCGGGACAGGGATTTGGGACATTCAGTACTTC. This encodes CASSLRPGTGIWDIQYF. The chain employs TRBV28 and TRBJ2-4; 9 bases are a match to TRBD1. This CDR3 has 17 amino acids. With V trimmed by 2 bases and J by 8 bases, 13 bases remained unmatched. CDR1 is MDHEN, CDR2 SYDVKM, per germline.

This clonotype was observed at least ten times. CDR3 sequence reads: CASSVGGGEYNEQFF. CDR3 sequence (DNA): TGTGCCAGCAGCGTAGGCGGGGGCGAATACAATGAGCAGTTCTTC. The chain uses TRBV9 and TRBJ2-1; the D gene is possibly TRBD2 (7 bases). Trimming took 0 bases from V and 4 from J, leaving 11 bases between them. Per germline, CDR1 SGDLS and CDR2 YYNGEE. The length of the CDR3 is 15 residues.

This clonotype turned up a few times. The chain has TRBV7-8 and TRBJ1-4; 10 nucleotides line up with TRBD1. Germline trimming cut 7 bases from V and 7 bases from J; bases unmatched to any gene: 6. In germline, CDR1 is SGHVS, CDR2 FQNEAQ. This CDR3 is 14 amino acids long. CDR3 amino acids: CASKPGQGTEKLFF. The CDR3 nucleotides are TGTGCCAGCAAGCCGGGACAGGGGACTGAAAAACTGTTTTTT.

CDR3 region: CARSRDGGSYEQYF. The DNA for the CDR3 is TGTGCCAGGTCCCGGGACGGGGGCTCCTACGAGCAGTACTTC. This chain uses TRBV2 with TRBJ2-7, with D perhaps matching TRBD2 (6 bases). CDR3 length: 14 residues. Germline loops: CDR1 SNHLY, CDR2 FYNNEI. V was clipped by 9 bases and J by 0 bases, with 15 bases between them.

The rearrangement joins TRBV9 to TRBJ2-7, with TRBD1 matching 7 bases. The CDR3 sequence is 14 residues long. The germline gives CDR1 SGDLS, CDR2 YYNGEE. The V and J ends lost 4 bases and 6 bases, in that order; junction bases with no gene match: 10. CDR3 sequence: CASSPRQGSREQYF. CDR3 nucleotides: TGTGCCAGCAGCCCCCGACAGGGCTCGCGCGAGCAGTACTTC.

The chain combines TRBV7-9 with TRBJ1-1; TRBD1 is a possible D gene (6 bases). The CDR3 is 12 amino acids. The germline V gene has CDR1 SEHNR and CDR2 FQNEAQ (reference sequence). Trimming pared 5 bases from V and 7 bases from J, leaving 11 bases between. In DNA form, the CDR3 reads TGTGCCAGCAGCAACGGACAGCTTGAAGCTTTCTTT. Its translation: CASSNGQLEAFF.

The chain recombines TRBV6-1 with TRBJ2-7, with D possibly matching TRBD2 (5 bases). The CDR3 is 15 residues long. Germline lookup yields CDR1 MNHNS and CDR2 SASEGT. The germline V and J ends were trimmed by 5 bases and 2 bases, with 16 bases remaining between them. In DNA, the CDR3 is TGTGCCAGCAGTCCGGGATCCCAACTAACCTACGAGCAGTACGTC. It specifies CASSPGSQLTYEQYV.

V usage is TRBV2 and J usage is TRBJ2-3, with 15 bases that match TRBD2. CDR3 length: 18 residues. CDR1 is SNHLY, CDR2 FYNNEI, per germline. Trimming cost V 8 bases and J 5 bases; bases outside gene matches: 14. CDR3 DNA sequence: TGTGCCAGCCATAAGCTTTCCGGACTAGCGGGGGGGAAAGATACGCAGTATTTT. It codes for CASHKLSGLAGGKDTQYF.

This clonotype was picked up a small number of times. The V gene is TRBV5-4, the J gene TRBJ1-2; D gene uncertain. Germline V gene lookup returns CDR1 SGHNT and CDR2 YYREEE (reference sequence). V was shortened by 5 bases and J by 8 bases, with 16 bases between the two germline ends. CDR3 length equals 13 residues. Written as DNA, the CDR3 is TGTGCCAGCAGTCCCTGGGCCGAGGAGGGCTACACCTTC. This translates into CASSPWAEEGYTF.

The CDR3 loop reads CFAIRVGNLYTEAFF. The CDR3 DNA follows: TGCTTTGCTATCCGGGTTGGGAACCTTTACACTGAAGCTTTCTTT. The chain recombines TRBV20-1 with TRBJ1-1; D is undetermined. Germline V gene lookup returns CDR1 DFQATT and CDR2 SNEGSKA (reference sequence). The CDR3 totals 15 residues.

In its sample, this clonotype was seen a few times. V is TRBV7-2 and J is TRBJ2-7; unclear D gene. This CDR3 is 13 amino acids long. Trimming removed 5 bases from V and 1 base from J, with 9 bases in between. Germline CDR1 is SGHTA and CDR2 is FQGNSA. The DNA of the CDR3 is TGTGCCAGCAGCGCCATACCATCCTACGAGCAGTACGTC. It yields the protein CASSAIPSYEQYV.

This clonotype came up a few times. The chain combines TRBV20-1 with TRBJ1-2; possibly TRBD1 for D (6 bases). V was clipped by 6 bases and J by 6 bases, with 20 bases between them. CDR3 length: 14 residues. Germline V gene data show CDR1 as DFQATT and CDR2 as SNEGSKA (reference sequence). The CDR3 region has the DNA TGCAGTGCCTTCCGAAGGGAGGGGGGCGATGGCTACACCTTC. It codes for CSAFRREGGDGYTF.

This clonotype was picked up a small number of times. This rearrangement joins TRBV5-1 to TRBJ2-3; the D gene could be TRBD1 or TRBD2 (5 bases each). The germline gives CDR1 SGHRS, CDR2 YFSETQ. This CDR3 is built from 15 residues. The V end lost 4 bases, the J end lost 4 bases, and 16 bases lay between the germline ends. CDR3 loop: CASSAGLGRADTQYF. CDR3 coding DNA: TGCGCCAGCAGCGCAGGACTGGGGCGCGCAGATACGCAGTATTTT.